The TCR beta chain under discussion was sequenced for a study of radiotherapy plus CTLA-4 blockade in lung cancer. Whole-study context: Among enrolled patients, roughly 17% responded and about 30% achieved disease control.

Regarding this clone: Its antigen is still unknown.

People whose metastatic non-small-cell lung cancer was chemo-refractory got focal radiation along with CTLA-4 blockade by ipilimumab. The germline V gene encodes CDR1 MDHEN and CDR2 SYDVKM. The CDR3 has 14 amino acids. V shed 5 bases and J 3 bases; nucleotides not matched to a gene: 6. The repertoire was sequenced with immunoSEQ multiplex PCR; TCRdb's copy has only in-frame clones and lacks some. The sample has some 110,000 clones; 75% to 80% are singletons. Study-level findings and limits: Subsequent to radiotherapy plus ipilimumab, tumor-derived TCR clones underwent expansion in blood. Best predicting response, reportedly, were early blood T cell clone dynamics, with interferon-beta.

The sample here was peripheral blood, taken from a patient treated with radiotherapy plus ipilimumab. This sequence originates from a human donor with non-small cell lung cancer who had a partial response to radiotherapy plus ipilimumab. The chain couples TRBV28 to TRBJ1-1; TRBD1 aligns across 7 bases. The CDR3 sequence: CASSQTGFDTEAFF. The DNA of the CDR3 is TGTGCCAGCAGTCAGACAGGGTTTGACACTGAAGCTTTCTTT.